This is a list of T cell receptor beta chains from one sample in a study of blood T cell repertoires in COVID-19. TCRdb's copy holds only in-frame clones and misses some; the assay was immunoSEQ multiplex PCR. The repertoire has more than 130,000 clones, around 80% of them found once; the top ten carry just under 9%. Sequenced sample: peripheral blood. The receptors were sampled from a woman older than 75 in a cohort sampled during active or convalescent COVID-19. The CDR3 runs from the conserved cysteine through the conserved F or W. Fields, in order: J gene, V gene, D gene, clone size, CDR3 protein, CDR3 DNA. A D gene is named only where the DNA matches it firmly. Not every row has a clone size; where given, it reads once, few, many or a size class.

TRBJ2-2 | TRBV4-1 | NA | NA | CASSPQGLYTGELFF | TGCGCCAGCAGCCCCCAGGGACTTTACACCGGGGAGCTGTTTTTT
TRBJ1-4 | TRBV3-1/TRBV3-2 | TRBD1 | NA | CASSHLGQGVVEKLFF | TGTGCCAGCAGCCACCTAGGACAGGGTGTCGTTGAAAAACTGTTTTTT
TRBJ1-5 | TRBV6-1 | TRBD1 | NA | CASSEAGGLSNQPQHF | TGTGCCAGCAGTGAGGCAGGGGGCCTTAGCAATCAGCCCCAGCATTTT
TRBJ2-2 | TRBV3-1/TRBV3-2 | TRBD1 | NA | CASSQVDRAGSAGELFF | TGTGCCAGCAGCCAAGTGGACAGGGCGGGGAGTGCCGGGGAGCTGTTTTTT
TRBJ2-4 | TRBV2 | TRBD1 | NA | CASRPTGERNIQYF | TGTGCCAGCAGACCCACAGGGGAGAGAAACATTCAGTACTTC
TRBJ1-2 | TRBV10-3 | NA | NA | CAISDPGTTNYGYTF | TGTGCCATCAGTGACCCCGGGACAACTAACTATGGCTACACCTTC
TRBJ2-1 | TRBV5-1 | NA | NA | CASSLEGSSYNEQFF | TGCGCCAGCAGCTTGGAGGGGTCCTCGTACAATGAGCAGTTCTTC
TRBJ1-4 | TRBV5-1 | NA | once | CASSLATGLPEKLFF | TGCGCCAGCAGCTTGGCAACAGGGCTTCCGGAAAAACTGTTTTTT
TRBJ1-2 | TRBV2 | NA | NA | CASSDPGSNYGYTF | TGTGCCAGCAGCGACCCCGGGAGTAACTATGGCTACACCTTC
TRBJ2-3 | TRBV6-6 | TRBD2 | NA | CASSSGLGADTQYF | TGTGCCAGCAGTTCCGGACTAGGTGCGGATACGCAGTATTTT
TRBJ2-6 | TRBV28 | TRBD1 | NA | CASSFGTGKSGANVLTF | TGTGCCAGCAGTTTTGGGACAGGGAAATCTGGGGCCAACGTCCTGACTTTC
TRBJ1-2 | TRBV10-3 | NA | NA | CAISVTDNYGYTF | TGTGCCATCAGTGTAACAGATAACTATGGCTACACCTTC
TRBJ2-5 | TRBV4-1 | TRBD2 | NA | CASSPRARAGGTQLNQETQYF | TGCGCCAGCAGCCCCAGGGCCCGAGCGGGGGGAACCCAGCTAAACCAAGAGACCCAGTACTTC
TRBJ2-3 | TRBV19 | NA | NA | CASRQDRTDTQYF | TGTGCCAGTAGACAGGATCGCACAGATACGCAGTATTTT
TRBJ2-1 | TRBV24-1 | NA | once | CATSDLITSRGTQTEQFF | TGTGCCACCAGTGATTTAATAACCTCCAGGGGAACACAGACTGAGCAGTTCTTC
TRBJ2-3 | TRBV7-3 | NA | NA | CASSPGTLGSDTQYF | TGTGCCAGCAGCCCCGGGACACTAGGGTCAGATACGCAGTATTTT
TRBJ2-7 | TRBV7-9 | NA | NA | CASSPRDSFYEQYF | TGTGCCAGCAGCCCCCGGGACTCGTTCTACGAGCAGTACTTC
TRBJ2-5 | TRBV28 | NA | NA | CASSFLGARKETQYF | TGTGCCAGCAGTTTCCTGGGGGCCCGGAAGGAGACCCAGTACTTC
TRBJ1-1 | TRBV6-1 | NA | NA | CASSETGWVGIKAFF | TGTGCCAGCAGTGAAACAGGGTGGGTAGGAATTAAAGCTTTCTTT
TRBJ1-4 | TRBV28 | NA | NA | CASSPWGEKLFF | TGTGCCAGCAGTCCCTGGGGCGAAAAACTGTTTTTT
TRBJ1-6 | TRBV28 | NA | NA | CASSPGGYNSPLHF | TGTGCCAGCAGTCCCGGAGGGTACAATTCACCCCTCCACTTT
TRBJ2-5 | TRBV6-6 | TRBD1 | NA | CASSDRGSQETQYF | TGTGCCAGCAGTGACAGGGGGAGTCAAGAGACCCAGTACTTC
TRBJ2-1 | TRBV24-1 | TRBD1 | NA | CATSDLWSGGRNEQFF | TGTGCCACCAGTGATTTGTGGTCAGGGGGCAGGAATGAGCAGTTCTTC
TRBJ1-2 | TRBV6-5 | NA | NA | CASSYSGAHNGYTF | TGTGCCAGCAGTTACTCGGGGGCGCATAATGGCTACACCTTC
TRBJ2-4 | TRBV6-5 | NA | NA | CASSTTENIQYF | TGTGCCAGCAGTACGACAGAAAACATTCAGTACTTC
TRBJ1-3 | TRBV7-8 | NA | NA | CASSVVRDTIYF | TGTGCCAGCAGCGTAGTGCGGGACACCATATATTTT
TRBJ1-1 | TRBV18 | TRBD1 | NA | CASSPGTGNTEAFF | TGTGCCAGCTCACCTGGGACAGGGAACACTGAAGCTTTCTTT